A selection of T cell receptor beta chains follows, all from one sample in a study of cytotoxic CD8 clonotypes in ibrutinib-treated CLL. Clones were sequenced by immunoSEQ multiplex PCR, and TCRdb holds only the in-frame ones, with some missing. This table has approximately 150,000 clones, about four fifths appearing once. The input for sequencing was PBMCs, taken after 24 months of ibrutinib treatment. The receptors were sampled from a human donor with chronic lymphocytic leukemia. The CDR3 runs from the conserved cysteine through the conserved F or W. The D gene is left open where the match is weak. Size is omitted from some rows. Given values are once, few, many or a class for expanded clones.

d_call: .
clone_size: .
v_call: TRBV9
j_call: TRBJ1-6
cdr3_nt: TGTGCCAGCAGCGTAGAGGATAATTCACCCCTCCACTTT
cdr3_aa: CASSVEDNSPLHF

d_call: TRBD2
clone_size: few
v_call: TRBV11-2
j_call: TRBJ2-1
cdr3_nt: TGTGCCAGCAGCCACGGACTAGCGGGAGATGAGCAGTTCTTC
cdr3_aa: CASSHGLAGDEQFF

d_call: TRBD2
clone_size: .
v_call: TRBV2
j_call: TRBJ2-3
cdr3_nt: TGTGCCAGCAGTGAAGCGGATATAGCGGGGGGAACGTCTGGAGATACGCAGTATTTT
cdr3_aa: CASSEADIAGGTSGDTQYF

d_call: .
clone_size: .
v_call: TRBV14
j_call: TRBJ1-1
cdr3_nt: TGTGCCAGCAGCCAAGCCCTAATCACAGGGAGTGGGAACACTGAAGCTTTCTTT
cdr3_aa: CASSQALITGSGNTEAFF

d_call: TRBD1
clone_size: .
v_call: TRBV18
j_call: TRBJ1-3
cdr3_nt: TGTGCCAGCTCACCACCCAGGGGGTCTGGAAACACCATATATTTT
cdr3_aa: CASSPPRGSGNTIYF

d_call: TRBD1
clone_size: .
v_call: TRBV7-9
j_call: TRBJ1-4
cdr3_nt: TGTGCCAGCAGACAGACAGGGTCTAATGAAAAACTGTTTTTT
cdr3_aa: CASRQTGSNEKLFF

d_call: TRBD1
clone_size: .
v_call: TRBV28
j_call: TRBJ1-2
cdr3_nt: TGTGCCAGCGCCTTCTCAGGGGGGGCTAACTATGGCTACACCTTC
cdr3_aa: CASAFSGGANYGYTF

d_call: .
clone_size: .
v_call: TRBV5-6
j_call: TRBJ1-3
cdr3_nt: TGTGCCAGCAGCTTCCAGAACACGCAGGGAAACACCATATATTTT
cdr3_aa: CASSFQNTQGNTIYF

d_call: TRBD2
clone_size: .
v_call: TRBV25-1
j_call: TRBJ2-7
cdr3_nt: TGTGCCAGCAGTGTCGGACTAGCGGGCCCCATTAGGTCCTACGAGCAGTACTTC
cdr3_aa: CASSVGLAGPIRSYEQYF

d_call: .
clone_size: .
v_call: TRBV19
j_call: TRBJ2-1
cdr3_nt: TGTGCCAGTAGCCCCGGGACCCTAAAACGCTCCTACAATGAGCAGTTCTTC
cdr3_aa: CASSPGTLKRSYNEQFF

d_call: .
clone_size: once
v_call: TRBV28
j_call: TRBJ1-5
cdr3_nt: TGTGCCAGCAGCCTTCCGGGACAAAGGGATCAGCCCCAGCATTTT
cdr3_aa: CASSLPGQRDQPQHF

d_call: .
clone_size: .
v_call: TRBV5-1
j_call: TRBJ1-2
cdr3_nt: TGCGCCAGCAGCTGGTTTGCGGACCCCTATGGCTACACCTTC
cdr3_aa: CASSWFADPYGYTF

d_call: .
clone_size: .
v_call: TRBV7-2
j_call: TRBJ1-1
cdr3_nt: TGTGCCAGCAGCTTAGATCGGACCCTCGGGACTGAAGCTTTCTTT
cdr3_aa: CASSLDRTLGTEAFF

d_call: .
clone_size: few
v_call: TRBV4-1
j_call: TRBJ2-3
cdr3_nt: TGCGCCAGCAGCCAAAATTGGGGTTCTAGCACAGATACGCAGTATTTT
cdr3_aa: CASSQNWGSSTDTQYF

d_call: .
clone_size: .
v_call: TRBV7-9
j_call: TRBJ2-3
cdr3_nt: TGTGCCAGCAGCTTAAACGGAATAAGCACAGATACGCAGTATTTT
cdr3_aa: CASSLNGISTDTQYF

d_call: TRBD1
clone_size: .
v_call: TRBV18
j_call: TRBJ2-1
cdr3_nt: TGTGCCAGCTCTCCGGGACAGGGTTTCGAGAATGAGCAGTTCTTC
cdr3_aa: CASSPGQGFENEQFF

d_call: TRBD1
clone_size: .
v_call: TRBV29-1
j_call: TRBJ1-1
cdr3_nt: TGCAGCGTTACCGGAGATGGGACAGGGGGGCGAAGAGGTGAAGCTTTCTTT
cdr3_aa: CSVTGDGTGGRRGEAFF

d_call: TRBD1
clone_size: .
v_call: TRBV28
j_call: TRBJ1-4
cdr3_nt: TGTGCCAGCAGTTTAATGGACAGGGATGAAAAACTGTTTTTT
cdr3_aa: CASSLMDRDEKLFF

d_call: TRBD1
clone_size: .
v_call: TRBV6-6
j_call: TRBJ1-3
cdr3_nt: TGTGCCAGCAGGACAGGGCCTGGAAACACCATATATTTT
cdr3_aa: CASRTGPGNTIYF

d_call: .
clone_size: .
v_call: TRBV5-1
j_call: TRBJ1-2
cdr3_nt: TGCGCCAGCAGCCCGTCTGGCGTTGGCTACACCTTC
cdr3_aa: CASSPSGVGYTF

d_call: .
clone_size: once
v_call: TRBV6-5
j_call: TRBJ1-1
cdr3_nt: TGTGCCAGCAGTCCCCAACAGGGACAGAACACTGAAGCTTTCTTT
cdr3_aa: CASSPQQGQNTEAFF

d_call: .
clone_size: .
v_call: TRBV6-5
j_call: TRBJ1-2
cdr3_nt: TGTGCCAGCAGTGTGGACAGCCGCTATGGCTACACCTTC
cdr3_aa: CASSVDSRYGYTF

d_call: .
clone_size: .
v_call: TRBV7-9
j_call: TRBJ2-7
cdr3_nt: TGTGCCAGCAGCTTAGCCGCTGGGGTCCCGGCCGAGCAGTACTTC
cdr3_aa: CASSLAAGVPAEQYF

d_call: .
clone_size: once
v_call: TRBV28
j_call: TRBJ1-4
cdr3_nt: TGTGCAACCGGGACCCCAAAGGCAACTAATGAAAAACTGTTTTTT
cdr3_aa: CATGTPKATNEKLFF

d_call: TRBD1
clone_size: once
v_call: TRBV6-1
j_call: TRBJ2-7
cdr3_nt: TGTGCCAGCAGACCCGGGACAGGGGGGACCTACGAGCAGTACTTC
cdr3_aa: CASRPGTGGTYEQYF

d_call: .
clone_size: .
v_call: TRBV7-3
j_call: TRBJ1-3
cdr3_nt: TGTGCCAGCAGCTTGGGTCCTATGGGGCCCGGAAACACCATATATTTT
cdr3_aa: CASSLGPMGPGNTIYF

d_call: .
clone_size: once
v_call: TRBV28
j_call: TRBJ1-3
cdr3_nt: TGTGCCAGCAGTTTAGGGCAAAACACCATATATTTT
cdr3_aa: CASSLGQNTIYF

d_call: .
clone_size: .
v_call: TRBV28
j_call: TRBJ2-7
cdr3_nt: TGTGCCAGCAGTTTCCCCCCCCGCTACGAGCAGTACTTC
cdr3_aa: CASSFPPRYEQYF

d_call: .
clone_size: .
v_call: TRBV19
j_call: TRBJ1-3
cdr3_nt: TGTGCCAGTAGTATATCGGGTTCATATGGAAACACCATATATTTT
cdr3_aa: CASSISGSYGNTIYF

d_call: .
clone_size: .
v_call: TRBV6-5
j_call: TRBJ1-2
cdr3_nt: TGTGCCAGCAGTTACGCACGGGGAACCCGTGGCTACACCTTC
cdr3_aa: CASSYARGTRGYTF

d_call: .
clone_size: .
v_call: TRBV15
j_call: TRBJ1-4
cdr3_nt: TGTGCCACCAGCAGAGATCTCGACAGTTTAGGGGAAAAACTGTTTTTT
cdr3_aa: CATSRDLDSLGEKLFF

d_call: .
clone_size: .
v_call: TRBV21-1
j_call: TRBJ1-2
cdr3_nt: TGTGCCAGCAAAGCAGGGGTGACCTATGGCTACACCTTC
cdr3_aa: CASKAGVTYGYTF

d_call: .
clone_size: .
v_call: TRBV6-1
j_call: TRBJ1-3
cdr3_nt: TGTGCCAGCAGGAGGATGGATTCTGGAAACACCATATATTTT
cdr3_aa: CASRRMDSGNTIYF

d_call: .
clone_size: .
v_call: TRBV29-1
j_call: TRBJ2-1
cdr3_nt: TGCAGCGTTGATTGGGGGGCTGCGGCTGAGCAGTTCTTC
cdr3_aa: CSVDWGAAAEQFF

d_call: TRBD1
clone_size: .
v_call: TRBV7-2
j_call: TRBJ2-2
cdr3_nt: TGTGCCAGCAGCCCAAGGGCAGGGGGCGCGAACACCGGGGAGCTGTTTTTT
cdr3_aa: CASSPRAGGANTGELFF

d_call: .
clone_size: .
v_call: TRBV9
j_call: TRBJ2-1
cdr3_nt: TGTGCCAGCACCGTGCTTGGGACGAGCAATGAGCAGTTCTTC
cdr3_aa: CASTVLGTSNEQFF

d_call: TRBD2
clone_size: .
v_call: TRBV4-3
j_call: TRBJ2-1
cdr3_nt: TGCGCCAGCGGAAATTTAGCGGGAGTCGGCTACAATGAGCAGTTCTTC
cdr3_aa: CASGNLAGVGYNEQFF

d_call: .
clone_size: .
v_call: TRBV6-4
j_call: TRBJ1-1
cdr3_nt: TGTGCCAGCAGGGCAGAGGGGGGCAACACTGAAGCTTTCTTT
cdr3_aa: CASRAEGGNTEAFF

d_call: TRBD1
clone_size: .
v_call: TRBV7-8
j_call: TRBJ1-5
cdr3_nt: TGTGCCAGCAGCTTCCCACAGGGGGGCCAGCCCCAGCATTTT
cdr3_aa: CASSFPQGGQPQHF

d_call: TRBD1
clone_size: medium-sized
v_call: TRBV4-1
j_call: TRBJ1-1
cdr3_nt: TGCGCCAGCAGCCAACCCGAAGCACAGGGGCCCACTGAAGCTTTCTTT
cdr3_aa: CASSQPEAQGPTEAFF

d_call: .
clone_size: once
v_call: TRBV5-6
j_call: TRBJ2-7
cdr3_nt: TGTGCCAGCAGCTTGGTTGAGAGTAGCTCCTACGAGCAGTACTTC
cdr3_aa: CASSLVESSSYEQYF

d_call: .
clone_size: .
v_call: TRBV5-1
j_call: TRBJ1-4
cdr3_nt: TGCGCCAGCAGCTTTGGATATGAAAAACTGTTTTTT
cdr3_aa: CASSFGYEKLFF

d_call: .
clone_size: .
v_call: TRBV6-5
j_call: TRBJ1-5
cdr3_nt: TGTGCCAGCAGTTCTTCTAGATGGGGCAATCAGCCCCAGCATTTT
cdr3_aa: CASSSSRWGNQPQHF

d_call: TRBD2
clone_size: .
v_call: TRBV28
j_call: TRBJ2-5
cdr3_nt: TGTGCCAGCAGTTTATCCGGGACTAGTCCACAAGAGACCCAGTACTTC
cdr3_aa: CASSLSGTSPQETQYF

d_call: TRBD2
clone_size: .
v_call: TRBV4-2
j_call: TRBJ2-5
cdr3_nt: TGTGCCAGCAGCCAAGATTGGAGCGGGAGGGAGACCCAGTACTTC
cdr3_aa: CASSQDWSGRETQYF

d_call: .
clone_size: few
v_call: TRBV6-5
j_call: TRBJ1-1
cdr3_nt: TGTGCCAGCAGCATATACAGGACCACTGAAGCTTTCTTT
cdr3_aa: CASSIYRTTEAFF

d_call: .
clone_size: .
v_call: TRBV19
j_call: TRBJ1-1
cdr3_nt: TGTGCCAGTAGTATAAGTGGGCAGGGTATGGACGCTTTCTTT
cdr3_aa: CASSISGQGMDAFF

d_call: .
clone_size: .
v_call: TRBV18
j_call: TRBJ1-2
cdr3_nt: TGTGCCAGCTCACAAAACATTCAGGGGAATGGCTACACCTTC
cdr3_aa: CASSQNIQGNGYTF

d_call: .
clone_size: .
v_call: TRBV7-2
j_call: TRBJ2-7
cdr3_nt: TGTGCCAGCAGCTCAACTAGGTATCAGGTCTCCGAGCAGTACTTC
cdr3_aa: CASSSTRYQVSEQYF

d_call: .
clone_size: .
v_call: TRBV10-3
j_call: TRBJ2-7
cdr3_nt: TGTGCCATCCGCTTCGGACGCGAGCAGTACTTC
cdr3_aa: CAIRFGREQYF

d_call: .
clone_size: .
v_call: TRBV6-1
j_call: TRBJ2-7
cdr3_nt: TGTGCCAGCAGTGTCTATTGGCAGGGGAGCTCCTACGAGCAGTACTTC
cdr3_aa: CASSVYWQGSSYEQYF

d_call: TRBD1
clone_size: .
v_call: TRBV27
j_call: TRBJ1-4
cdr3_nt: TGTGCCAGCAGACCACCGGGACAGGGGAGGGGTAATGAAAAACTGTTTTTT
cdr3_aa: CASRPPGQGRGNEKLFF

d_call: .
clone_size: .
v_call: TRBV11-2
j_call: TRBJ2-1
cdr3_nt: TGTGCCAGCAGCTTCTCCTACTACAATGAGCAGTTCTTC
cdr3_aa: CASSFSYYNEQFF

d_call: TRBD1
clone_size: .
v_call: TRBV9
j_call: TRBJ2-7
cdr3_nt: TGTGCCATCTCGGACAGGGGTAAGAGGACCTACGAGCAGTACTTC
cdr3_aa: CAISDRGKRTYEQYF

d_call: TRBD1
clone_size: .
v_call: TRBV27
j_call: TRBJ1-2
cdr3_nt: TGTGCCAGCAGTTTGGGCAGGGGGCAGGATGGCTACACCTTC
cdr3_aa: CASSLGRGQDGYTF

d_call: .
clone_size: .
v_call: TRBV10-2
j_call: TRBJ2-3
cdr3_nt: TGCGCCAGCAGTGATCCTACTGGAGGGGATACGCAGTATTTT
cdr3_aa: CASSDPTGGDTQYF

d_call: .
clone_size: few
v_call: TRBV21-1
j_call: TRBJ1-1
cdr3_nt: TGTGCCAGCAGCAAGCAAGGCACTGAAGCTTTCTTT
cdr3_aa: CASSKQGTEAFF